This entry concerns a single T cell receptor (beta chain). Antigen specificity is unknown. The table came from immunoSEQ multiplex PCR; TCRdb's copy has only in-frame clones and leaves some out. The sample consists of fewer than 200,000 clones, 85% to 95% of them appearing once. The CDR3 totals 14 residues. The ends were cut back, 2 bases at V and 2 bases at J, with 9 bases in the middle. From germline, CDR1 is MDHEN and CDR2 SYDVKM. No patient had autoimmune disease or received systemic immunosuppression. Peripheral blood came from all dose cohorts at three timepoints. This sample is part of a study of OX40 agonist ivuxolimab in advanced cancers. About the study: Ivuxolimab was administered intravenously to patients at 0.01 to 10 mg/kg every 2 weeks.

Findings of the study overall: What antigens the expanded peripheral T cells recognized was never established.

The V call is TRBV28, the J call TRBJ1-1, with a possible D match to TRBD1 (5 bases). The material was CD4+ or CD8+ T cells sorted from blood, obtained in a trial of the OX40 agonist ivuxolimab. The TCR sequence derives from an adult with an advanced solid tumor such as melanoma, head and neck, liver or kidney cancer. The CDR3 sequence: CASSLDSANTEAFF. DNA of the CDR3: TGTGCCAGCAGTTTAGACAGTGCAAACACTGAAGCTTTCTTT.